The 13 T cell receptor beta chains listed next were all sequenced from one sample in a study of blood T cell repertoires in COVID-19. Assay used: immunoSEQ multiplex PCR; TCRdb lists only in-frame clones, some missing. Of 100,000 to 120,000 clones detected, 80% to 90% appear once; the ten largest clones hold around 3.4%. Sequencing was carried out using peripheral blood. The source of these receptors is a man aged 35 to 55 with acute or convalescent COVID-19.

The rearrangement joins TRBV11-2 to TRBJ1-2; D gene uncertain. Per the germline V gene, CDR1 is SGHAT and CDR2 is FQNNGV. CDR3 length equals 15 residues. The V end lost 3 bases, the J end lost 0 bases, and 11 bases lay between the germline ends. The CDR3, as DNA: TGTGCCAGCAGCTTGGAGTCGGCGCCTAACTATGGCTACACCTTC. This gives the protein CASSLESAPNYGYTF.

The CDR3 loop is CASSLFPGESYNEQFF. The CDR3 DNA reads TGTGCCAGCAGCTTGTTTCCGGGGGAATCCTACAATGAGCAGTTCTTC. The chain couples TRBV5-6 to TRBJ2-1; D may be TRBD2 (6 bases). This CDR3 is 16 amino acids long. V was shortened by 1 base and J by 1 base, with 12 bases between the two germline ends. CDR1 is SGHDT, CDR2 YYEEEE, per germline.

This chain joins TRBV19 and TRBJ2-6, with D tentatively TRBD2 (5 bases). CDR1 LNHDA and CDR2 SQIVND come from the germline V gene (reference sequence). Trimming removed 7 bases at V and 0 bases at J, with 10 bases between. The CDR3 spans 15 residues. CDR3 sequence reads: CASMDGNSGANVLTF. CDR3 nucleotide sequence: TGTGCCAGTATGGACGGGAACTCTGGGGCCAACGTCCTGACTTTC.

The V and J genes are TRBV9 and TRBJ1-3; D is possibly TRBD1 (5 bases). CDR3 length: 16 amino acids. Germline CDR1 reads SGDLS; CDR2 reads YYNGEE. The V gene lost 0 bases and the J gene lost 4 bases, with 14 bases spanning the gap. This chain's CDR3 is CASSVAYGGGGNTIYF. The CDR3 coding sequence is TGTGCCAGCAGCGTAGCTTATGGGGGAGGCGGAAACACCATATATTTT.

CDR3 sequence reads: CASSVVGLASDTQYF. CDR3 DNA: TGTGCCAGCAGCGTAGTTGGACTAGCGTCAGATACGCAGTATTTT. The V and J genes are TRBV9 and TRBJ2-3; 9 bases are shared with TRBD2. Germline V CDR1 and CDR2: SGDLS, YYNGEE. This CDR3 has 15 amino acids. With V trimmed by 0 bases and J by 4 bases, 3 bases remained unmatched.

The CDR3 DNA sequence: TGTGCCAGCAGCCACGGACCGGGACAGGGTGAAGCTTTCTTT. Amino acids: CASSHGPGQGEAFF. J is TRBJ1-1 and V is TRBV7-3, with 9 bases identical to TRBD1. The length of the CDR3 is 14 residues. In germline, CDR1 is SGHTA, CDR2 FQGTGA. The V segment lost 5 bases and the J segment 7 bases; nucleotides outside the gene matches: 8.

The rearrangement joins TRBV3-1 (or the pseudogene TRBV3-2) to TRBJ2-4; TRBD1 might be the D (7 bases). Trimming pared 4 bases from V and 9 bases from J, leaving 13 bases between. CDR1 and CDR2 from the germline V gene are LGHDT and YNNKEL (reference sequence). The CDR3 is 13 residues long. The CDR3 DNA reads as TGTGCCAGCAGCCCCGGGACAGCGGGCATTCAGTACTTC. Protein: CASSPGTAGIQYF.

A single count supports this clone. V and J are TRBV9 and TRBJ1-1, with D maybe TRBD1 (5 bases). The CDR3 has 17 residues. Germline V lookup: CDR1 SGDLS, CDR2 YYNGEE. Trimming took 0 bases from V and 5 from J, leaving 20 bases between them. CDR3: CASSVADVQPGRTEAFF. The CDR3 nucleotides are TGTGCCAGCAGCGTAGCTGATGTCCAGCCAGGGAGGACTGAAGCTTTCTTT.

The CDR3 loop is CASSSAGQGLEQYF. The CDR3 bases are TGTGCCAGCAGCTCCGCGGGACAGGGTCTCGAGCAGTACTTC. V gene TRBV7-2 combines with J gene TRBJ2-7; TRBD1 matches at 9 bases. In germline, CDR1 is SGHTA, CDR2 FQGNSA. Trimming removed 4 bases from V and 6 bases from J; junction bases left unmatched: 7. This CDR3 spans 14 amino acids.

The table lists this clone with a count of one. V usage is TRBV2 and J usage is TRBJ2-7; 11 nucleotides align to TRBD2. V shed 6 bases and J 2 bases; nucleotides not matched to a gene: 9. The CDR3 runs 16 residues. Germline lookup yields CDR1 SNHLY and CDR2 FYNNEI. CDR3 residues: CASRATTSGATYEQYF. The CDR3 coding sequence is TGTGCCAGCAGGGCCACGACTAGCGGGGCTACCTACGAGCAGTACTTC. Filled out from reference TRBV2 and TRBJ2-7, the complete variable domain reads EPEVTQTPSHQVTQMGQEVILRCVPISNHLYFYWYRQILGQKVEFLVSFYNNEISEKSEIFDDQFSVERPDGSNFTLKIRSTKLEDSAMYFCASRATTSGATYEQYFGPGTRLTVT.

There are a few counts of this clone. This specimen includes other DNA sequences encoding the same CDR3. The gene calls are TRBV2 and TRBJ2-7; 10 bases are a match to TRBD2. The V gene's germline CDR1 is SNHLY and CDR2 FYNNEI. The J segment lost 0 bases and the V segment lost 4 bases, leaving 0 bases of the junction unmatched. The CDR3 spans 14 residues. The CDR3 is CASSGLAGSYEQYF. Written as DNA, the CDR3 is TGTGCCAGCAGTGGACTAGCGGGCTCCTACGAGCAGTACTTC.

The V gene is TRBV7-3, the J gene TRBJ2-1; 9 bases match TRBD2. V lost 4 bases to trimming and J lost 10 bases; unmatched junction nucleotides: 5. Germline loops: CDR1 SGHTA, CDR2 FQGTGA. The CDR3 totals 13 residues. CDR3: CASSSPSGDEQFF. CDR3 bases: TGTGCCAGCAGCTCCCCTAGCGGGGACGAGCAGTTCTTC. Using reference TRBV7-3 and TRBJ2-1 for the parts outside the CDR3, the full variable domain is GAGVSQTPSNKVTEKGKYVELRCDPISGHTALYWYRQSLGQGPEFLIYFQGTGAADDSGLPNDRFFAVRPEGSVSTLKIQRTERGDSAVYLCASSSPSGDEQFFGPGTRLTVL.

CDR3 nucleotides: TGTGCCAGCAGCCAAGATCCCCAGCGGGGGGTCTACAATGAGCAGTTCTTC. Protein product: CASSQDPQRGVYNEQFF. This chain connects TRBV3-1 (or the pseudogene TRBV3-2) to TRBJ2-1, with TRBD2 matching over 9 bases. J lost 3 bases, V lost 0 bases, and 6 bases had no gene match. The CDR3 has 17 amino acids. Germline CDR1 reads LGHDT; CDR2 reads YNNKEL (reference sequence).